Here is one T cell receptor (beta chain) with its context. Its antigen remains unknown. One entry per CDR3 protein results from TCRdb running MiXCR on the reads. There are around 900,000 distinct CDR3 sequences in the sample; roughly 30% occur only once, and roughly an eighth lies in the top ten. This sample stems from a study of T cell repertoires in cytomegalovirus infection. Study details: CMV epitopes in the study were HLA-C-restricted (recently identified) and HLA-B-restricted (well studied). Public TCR beta signatures were indicative of both CMV infection and a matching HLA type. General study findings and limits: Within the response measured ex vivo, HLA-C-restricted CMV-specific TCR beta clonotypes were dominant. Summed frequency of shared TCR beta families picked out CMV carriers who also had the relevant HLA.

The CDR3 extends over 16 amino acids. V lost 5 bases and J lost 2; bases outside the gene matches: 5. The V gene's germline CDR1 is SGHAT and CDR2 FQNNGV. This sequence joins TRBV11-2 and TRBJ2-5, with 13 bases aligning to TRBD2. This clonotype was sampled from a human donor in good health (CMV status not recorded). Some clones in this sample may be carry-over from other donors' samples. The sequences come from cultured CD8+ T cells from PBMCs, collected from culture after CMV antigen stimulation. The CDR3 nucleotides are TGTGCCAGCAGCCCTCTGACTAGCGGGGGGCAAGAGACCCAGTACTTC. Its translation: CASSPLTSGGQETQYF.